Listed below are T cell receptor beta chains from one sample, sequenced in a study of early T cells in non-severe SARS-CoV-2 infection. TCRdb ran MiXCR on the 5' RACE reads and lists one entry per CDR3 protein. The table lists tens of thousands of distinct CDR3 sequences, approximately 14% of them singletons, with 5% to 7.5% in the top ten. Sample: whole blood. Receptors originate from an adult who was a healthcare worker with PCR-confirmed SARS-CoV-2 infection or an uninfected control (not recorded which). The CDR3 runs from the conserved cysteine through the conserved F or W. The order of the fields is clone size, J gene, V gene, D gene, CDR3 DNA, CDR3 protein. D genes are given only for firm matches. Clone size, where shown, is once, few, many, or a class for clones that have expanded.

-	TRBJ2-5	TRBV28	-	TGTGCCAGCAGAGCTAAAGAGACCCAGTACTTC	CASRAKETQYF
many	TRBJ2-2	TRBV5-4	TRBD1	TGTGCCAGCAGCTTGAGGGACAGGGGGCGTTCCGGGGAGCTGTTTTTT	CASSLRDRGRSGELFF
-	TRBJ1-3	TRBV3-1	-	TGTGCCAGCAGCCAAAGGGCCGTCTCTGGAAACACCATATATTTT	CASSQRAVSGNTIYF
many	TRBJ2-7	TRBV7-9	TRBD1	TGTGCCAGCAGCTTGGGGGACAGGGTCCACGAGCAGTACTTC	CASSLGDRVHEQYF
-	TRBJ2-7	TRBV2	-	TGTGCCAGCAGTGAGCTTTCCGAGCAGTACTTC	CASSELSEQYF
-	TRBJ2-7	TRBV27	-	TGTGCCAGCAGCGCCCGTGTAGGAGAGCAGTACTTC	CASSARVGEQYF
few	TRBJ2-7	TRBV12-3/TRBV12-4	-	TGTGCCAGCACCACGGGGTTCTACGAGCAGTACTTC	CASTTGFYEQYF
few	TRBJ1-5	TRBV7-2	-	TGTGCCAGCAGCTTATTGGCAGGGACCGGTCGGCAGCCCCAGCATTTT	CASSLLAGTGRQPQHF
-	TRBJ1-1	TRBV10-3	TRBD1	TGTGCCATCAGTGACGCGGGACAGAGGAACATGAACACTGAAGCTTTCTTT	CAISDAGQRNMNTEAFF
-	TRBJ2-5	TRBV6-1	-	TGTGCCAGCAGTGCTCTAACTGGAGGGGGAGAGACCCAGTACTTC	CASSALTGGGETQYF
few	TRBJ1-4	TRBV20-1	-	TGCAGTGCTACCACAGGGTTTGCTAATGAAAAACTGTTTTTT	CSATTGFANEKLFF
-	TRBJ2-1	TRBV11-2	-	TGTGCCAGCAGCTTAGCACCGACTTGGGGTGAGCAGTTCTTC	CASSLAPTWGEQFF
-	TRBJ1-2	TRBV10-3	-	TGTGCCATCAGTGGGGGCAGGGACGGCTACACCTTC	CAISGGRDGYTF
-	TRBJ1-5	TRBV24-1	-	TGTGCCACCAGTGACTTCGGGGGACAGCCCCAGCATTTT	CATSDFGGQPQHF
many	TRBJ1-6	TRBV7-2	TRBD1	TGTGCCAGCAGCTTGGAGGGGACAGGGGGCCTACCCCTCCACTTT	CASSLEGTGGLPLHF
few	TRBJ1-1	TRBV28	TRBD1	TGTGCCAGCAGTGCCACAGGGGGGACAGCAGCTTTCTTT	CASSATGGTAAFF
-	TRBJ1-6	TRBV14	-	TGTGCCAGCAGACAAGCACTTGGCTCCTATAATTCACCCCTCCACTTT	CASRQALGSYNSPLHF
few	TRBJ2-7	TRBV7-2	-	TGTGCCAGCAGCTTAGTCAGACCACCCTACGAGCAGTACTTC	CASSLVRPPYEQYF
-	TRBJ1-3	TRBV7-2	-	TGTGCCAGCAGCCGCGGGACTCTTGGAAACACCATATATTTT	CASSRGTLGNTIYF
many	TRBJ1-2	TRBV6-2/TRBV6-3	-	TGTGCCAGCAGGAGCCCAGGGGACGGTAACTATGGCTACACCTTC	CASRSPGDGNYGYTF
-	TRBJ2-7	TRBV29-1	TRBD1	TGCAGCGTCCGTTGGACAGGGGATTCCTACGAGCAGTACTTC	CSVRWTGDSYEQYF
many	TRBJ1-5	TRBV5-1	-	TGCGCCAGCAGCTTGTGGGGACGGGACTCTAATCAGCCCCAGCATTTT	CASSLWGRDSNQPQHF
many	TRBJ2-2	TRBV6-2/TRBV6-3	TRBD2	TGTGCCAGCAGCCCCAGCGGGACCCACACCGGGGAGCTGTTTTTT	CASSPSGTHTGELFF
-	TRBJ2-3	TRBV12-3/TRBV12-4	-	TGTGCCAGCAGTTTTCGGACACCGGGCACAGATACGCAGTATTTT	CASSFRTPGTDTQYF
-	TRBJ2-7	TRBV20-1	-	TGCAGTGCTAGTGGGGCAGGGGTTTCCTACGAGCAGTACTTC	CSASGAGVSYEQYF
few	TRBJ1-3	TRBV7-9	-	TGTGCCAGCAGCTTTAGGGGGTTCTCTGGAAACACCATATATTTT	CASSFRGFSGNTIYF
few	TRBJ2-3	TRBV29-1	-	TGCAGCGCCCCAGGCCCAGATACGCAGTATTTT	CSAPGPDTQYF
few	TRBJ1-1	TRBV29-1	TRBD1	TGCAGCGTTATCCCGCTCCAGGGGGTTAACACTGAAGCTTTCTTT	CSVIPLQGVNTEAFF
few	TRBJ1-1	TRBV7-2	-	TGTGCCAGCAGCCGCGGTGGGGGGGCCACTGAAGCTTTCTTT	CASSRGGGATEAFF
-	TRBJ1-2	TRBV15	TRBD1	TGTGCCACCAGCAGAGGTCCGGGACAGACTGGCTACACCTTC	CATSRGPGQTGYTF
few	TRBJ1-6	TRBV6-6	-	TGTGCCAGCAGTTACAGGGCTGTCTATAATTCACCCCTCCACTTT	CASSYRAVYNSPLHF
-	TRBJ2-7	TRBV29-1	-	TGCAGCGTTGAAGGAATACCAGGCGAGCAGTACTTC	CSVEGIPGEQYF
-	TRBJ2-6	TRBV5-6	-	TGTGCCAGCAGATCACAGGGCTCTGGGGCCAACGTCCTGACTTTC	CASRSQGSGANVLTF